The present entry profiles one T cell receptor (beta chain) with its context. Its antigen target is currently unknown. Qualities for individual bases were not recorded, and no much larger clone is one base off. Collaborating institutions collected whole blood in K2EDTA tubes following their own protocols. For TCRbeta analysis, collaborators shipped samples in one of three forms: frozen whole blood, isolated PBMCs, or DNA extracted from either of those sample types. This entry is derived from a study of blood T cell repertoires in COVID-19 (dated by TCRdb to the early 2020s). The study in broad terms: Samples covering the acute and convalescent phases of COVID-19 were provided by collaborators in the United States, Italy and Spain. The material from the prospective study consisted of cDNA or gDNA derived from T cells, B-cell-depleted T cells, or PBMCs. Subjects who had been exposed to COVID-19, were actively infected with it, or had recovered from it provided the deeply sampled blood TCRbeta repertoires that made up the dataset. A freely available public database, intended as a resource for researchers studying the immune response to SARS-CoV-2, is where the repertoires were released. The samples were drawn from the first 160 participants of the ongoing ImmuneRACE study and from 1,254 subjects provided by 6 global collaborators. A de-identified subject ID, COVID-19 status, age in years and sex were almost always included in the sample metadata. Where available, HLA class I and class II types were obtained from metadata supplied by the sample provider rather than from assay-based typing.

The immunoSEQ Assay, a bias-controlled multiplex PCR, was used to amplify TCRbeta CDR3 regions from genomic DNA. Regarding the original processing steps: Within the assay, amplification of reference gene primers was used to estimate how many nucleated cells each sample contained. To quantify the absolute abundance of each unique TCRbeta CDR3 rearrangement, sequence reads were collapsed and filtered. For each sample, productive Simpson clonality was calculated by taking the square root of Simpson's diversity index across productive rearrangements. Not all clones reach the TCRdb copy of this immuneACCESS table, which keeps in-frame sequences only. Checked studies attribute under half of the gap to unresolved V genes and leave the rest unexplained. V and J calls and clone size are copied from that table; D and trimming were computed from the DNA. The sample data list about 150,000 clones, and 87% of these were observed just once. Of the sample, 2% to 2.5% is held by the ten largest clones.

Summary of the overall study and its limitations: How much clinical and demographic metadata was included differed by source and by participant, and the metadata was provided uncurated.

The sequenced material came from peripheral blood. The receptor was derived from a man between 50 and 59 years old with active COVID-19.

The CDR3 protein is CASSSGTGFHEQYF. The bases read TGTGCCAGCAGCTCCGGGACAGGGTTCCACGAGCAGTACTTC. The rearranged chain carries TRBV7-2 and TRBJ2-7, with 9 central nucleotides matching TRBD1. CDR1 and CDR2 are read off the germline V gene as SGHTA and FQGNSA. Germline trimming: 4 bases from V, 5 bases from J; junction bases outside gene matches: 6. The CDR3 contains 14 residues, cysteine and phenylalanine counted. Only the CDR3 DNA is retained, 42 bases long and in frame from the first base.